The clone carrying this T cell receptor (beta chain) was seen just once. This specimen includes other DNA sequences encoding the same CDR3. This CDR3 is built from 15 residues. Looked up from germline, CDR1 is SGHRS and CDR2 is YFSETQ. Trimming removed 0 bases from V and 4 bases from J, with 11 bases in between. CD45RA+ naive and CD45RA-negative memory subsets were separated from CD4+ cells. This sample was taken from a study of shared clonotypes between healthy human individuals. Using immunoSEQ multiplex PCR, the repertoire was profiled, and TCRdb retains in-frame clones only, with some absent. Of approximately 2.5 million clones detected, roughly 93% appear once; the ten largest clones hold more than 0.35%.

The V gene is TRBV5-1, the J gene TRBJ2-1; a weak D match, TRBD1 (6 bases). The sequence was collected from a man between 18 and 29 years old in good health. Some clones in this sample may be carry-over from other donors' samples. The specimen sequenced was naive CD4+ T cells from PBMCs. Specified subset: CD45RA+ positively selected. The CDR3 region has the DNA TGCGCCAGCAGCTTGGTCGGGACATCATACAATGAGCAGTTCTTC. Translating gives CASSLVGTSYNEQFF. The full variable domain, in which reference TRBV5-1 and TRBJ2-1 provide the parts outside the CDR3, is KAGVTQTPRYLIKTRGQQVTLSCSPISGHRSVSWYQQTPGQGLQFLFEYFSETQRNKGNFPGRFSGRQFSNSRSEMNVSTLELGDSALYLCASSLVGTSYNEQFFGPGTRLTVL.